A single sample is the source of the 20 T cell receptor beta chains below, sequenced in a study of OX40 agonist ivuxolimab in advanced cancers. The protocol was immunoSEQ multiplex PCR, while the TCRdb copy is restricted to in-frame clones and leaves out a portion. The sample has 75,000 to 100,000 clones; 85% to 90% are singletons. Sequencing was performed on CD4+ or CD8+ T cells sorted from blood, taken in a trial of the OX40 agonist ivuxolimab. Receptor source: an adult with an advanced solid tumor such as melanoma, head and neck, liver or kidney cancer.

This chain links TRBV19 with TRBJ1-2; 7 bases map to TRBD1. CDR1 and CDR2 from the germline V gene are LNHDA and SQIVND (reference sequence). The CDR3 consists of 14 residues. V was pared by 4 bases and J by 5 bases, with 7 bases of the junction left unmatched. The CDR3 bases are TGTGCCAGTAGTAACACAGGGGACCCATATGGCTACACCTTC. It is translated as CASSNTGDPYGYTF.

This clone came up once. The V call is TRBV7-2, the J call TRBJ2-5; possible D gene TRBD1, 6 bases. CDR1 and CDR2 (germline): SGHTA, FQGNSA. The CDR3 extends over 15 amino acids. Deletions cut 2 bases from V and 1 base from J, with 11 bases between. This chain's CDR3 is CASSLIRGFQETQYF. In DNA, the CDR3 is TGTGCCAGCAGCTTAATCAGGGGATTCCAAGAGACCCAGTACTTC.

The chain joins TRBV27 to TRBJ1-1; D perhaps matches TRBD1 (5 bases). The germline V and J ends were trimmed by 1 base and 3 bases, with 12 bases remaining between them. CDR3 size: 15 residues. Germline lookup yields CDR1 MNHEY and CDR2 SMNVEV (reference sequence). This CDR3 is CASSLWGEMDTEAFF. CDR3 sequence (DNA): TGTGCCAGCAGTTTATGGGGGGAGATGGACACTGAAGCTTTCTTT.

The chain uses TRBV7-9 and TRBJ2-1, with a weak D call TRBD2 (6 bases). Germline V lookup: CDR1 SEHNR, CDR2 FQNEAQ (reference sequence). Trimming took off 5 bases at V and 8 bases at J, with 13 bases between the two ends. CDR3 size: 13 residues. The CDR3, as DNA: TGTGCCAGCAGCCCCCGGCGGGACGATGAGCAGTTCTTC. Amino acids: CASSPRRDDEQFF.

The chain has TRBV14 and TRBJ2-3; 11 bases are a match to TRBD2. This CDR3 has 15 amino acids. The germline V gene has CDR1 SGHDN and CDR2 FVKESK. With V trimmed by 5 bases and J by 5 bases, 6 bases remained unmatched. CDR3 amino acids: CASSSRTSGLDTQYF. The CDR3 nucleotides read TGTGCCAGCAGCTCTCGGACTAGCGGGTTAGATACGCAGTATTTT. Supplemented by reference TRBV14 and TRBJ2-3, the full variable domain reads EAGVTQFPSHSVIEKGQTVTLRCDPISGHDNLYWYRRVMGKEIKFLLHFVKESKQDESGMPNNRFLAERTGGTYSTLKVQPAELEDSGVYFCASSSRTSGLDTQYFGPGTRLTVL.

V and J are TRBV7-2 and TRBJ2-3, with D possibly matching TRBD1 (6 bases). The germline CDR1 and CDR2 sequences are SGHTA and FQGNSA. This CDR3 contains 15 residues. V dropped 3 bases and J dropped 2 bases, with 12 bases sitting between them. The CDR3 DNA is TGTGCCAGCAGCTTCTTCGGGACACCCACAGATACGCAGTATTTT. This translates into CASSFFGTPTDTQYF.

J is TRBJ1-3 and V is TRBV5-1, with D unresolved. V shed 0 bases and J shed 4 bases, with 11 bases lying between them. This CDR3 contains 15 residues. From germline, CDR1 is SGHRS and CDR2 YFSETQ. The DNA for the CDR3 is TGCGCCAGCAGCTTGGATCCGCTGCTCGGAAACACCATATATTTT. Protein: CASSLDPLLGNTIYF. Supplemented by reference TRBV5-1 and TRBJ1-3, the full variable domain reads KAGVTQTPRYLIKTRGQQVTLSCSPISGHRSVSWYQQTPGQGLQFLFEYFSETQRNKGNFPGRFSGRQFSNSRSEMNVSTLELGDSALYLCASSLDPLLGNTIYFGEGSWLTVV.

V is TRBV6-5 and J is TRBJ1-1, with a weak D call TRBD1 (5 bases). The germline gives CDR1 MNHEY, CDR2 SVGAGI. The CDR3 length is 13 residues. V lost 8 bases to trimming and J lost 1 base, with 11 bases between them. The CDR3 here is CASVRGGNTEAFF. CDR3 coding DNA: TGTGCCAGCGTGAGGGGCGGGAACACTGAAGCTTTCTTT.

V usage is TRBV6-1 and J usage is TRBJ2-3; 7 nucleotides agree with TRBD2. This CDR3 has 13 amino acids. V gave up 6 bases and J gave up 4 bases; unmatched junction bases: 4. Germline V gene data show CDR1 as MNHNS and CDR2 as SASEGT. CDR3 bases: TGTGCCAGCAGAGGTGGGGGGGCAGATACGCAGTATTTT. Residues: CASRGGGADTQYF.

This clone has just one count. The rearrangement uses TRBV25-1 and TRBJ1-2; D uncertain. Trimming took 2 bases from V and 5 from J, leaving 24 bases between them. This CDR3 is 18 amino acids long. Looked up from germline, CDR1 is MGHDK and CDR2 is SYGVNS. The CDR3 DNA reads TGTGCCAGCAGTGAAAAAACGGACCTGTCCCAGAGCTTTTATGGCTACACCTTC. It is translated as CASSEKTDLSQSFYGYTF.

The rearrangement uses TRBV5-6 and TRBJ1-5; the D gene is possibly TRBD1 (5 bases). Trimming left V 4 bases short and J 4 bases short, with 12 bases between. The CDR3 is made up of 14 amino acids. CDR1 is SGHDT and CDR2 is YYEEEE in the germline V gene. Here the CDR3 reads CASSALGGNQPQHF. DNA for the CDR3: TGTGCCAGCAGCGCCCTGGGGGGAAATCAGCCCCAGCATTTT.

The genes are TRBV7-9 and TRBJ1-1; D possibly corresponds to TRBD1 (5 bases). This CDR3 is built from 14 residues. CDR1 is SEHNR, CDR2 FQNEAQ, per germline (reference sequence). The germline V and J ends were trimmed by 5 bases and 1 base, with 11 bases remaining between them. The CDR3 spells CASSEMTANTEAFF. The CDR3 DNA reads as TGTGCCAGCAGCGAAATGACAGCGAACACTGAAGCTTTCTTT.

The rearrangement links TRBV30 to TRBJ2-7, with D perhaps matching TRBD1 (5 bases). The V end was cut by 2 bases, the J end by 6 bases, with 8 bases between. The CDR3 loop spans 11 amino acids. In germline, CDR1 is GTSNPN, CDR2 SVGIG (reference sequence). The CDR3 protein is CAWSTQGEQYF. CDR3 nucleotides: TGTGCCTGGAGTACCCAGGGCGAGCAGTACTTC.

The chain recombines TRBV7-6 with TRBJ2-7; D unresolved. The CDR3 is 14 amino acids. Trimming stripped 5 bases from V and 5 bases from J, with 16 bases between. The V gene's germline CDR1 is SGHVS and CDR2 FNYEAQ. The CDR3 nucleotides read TGTGCCAGCAGCGCAGGCATGGGCTTGAACGAGCAGTACTTC. Its translation: CASSAGMGLNEQYF.

The chain employs TRBV6-5 and TRBJ1-2; no definite D call. This CDR3 contains 14 residues. Trimming removed 5 bases at V and 2 bases at J, with 12 bases between. Germline CDR1 MNHEY, CDR2 SVGAGI. The CDR3 protein is CASSTTGGNYGYTF. The DNA for the CDR3 is TGTGCCAGCAGTACGACCGGCGGGAACTATGGCTACACCTTC.

J is TRBJ1-5 and V is TRBV6-6; no clear D. Trimming took off 5 bases at V and 4 bases at J, with 18 bases between the two ends. Germline loops: CDR1 MNHNY, CDR2 SVGAGI (reference sequence). The CDR3 sequence is 16 residues long. CDR3: CASSLLGSSGNQPQHF. The CDR3 DNA reads as TGTGCCAGCAGTCTCCTCGGGTCGAGTGGAAATCAGCCCCAGCATTTT.

Notes on this clone: One end of the junction varies from germline; a read error may be responsible. The rearrangement uses TRBV5-6 and TRBJ2-7, with TRBD1 matching 7 bases. Looked up from germline, CDR1 is SGHDT and CDR2 is YYEEEE. There are 13 residues in the CDR3. The CDR3 nucleotides are TGTGCCAGCAGCTTGGGAGACAGGGCGTTAAAGGACTTC. Encoded protein: CASSLGDRALKDF. Filled out from reference TRBV5-6 and TRBJ2-7, the complete variable domain reads DAGVTQSPTHLIKTRGQQVTLRCSPKSGHDTVSWYQQALGQGPQFIFQYYEEEERQRGNFPDRFSGHQFPNYSSELNVNALLLGDSALYLCASSLGDRALKDFGPGTRLTVT.

The V call is TRBV27, the J call TRBJ2-1, with a possible D match to TRBD2 (5 bases). The germline V and J ends were trimmed by 2 bases and 8 bases, with 10 bases remaining between them. CDR3 length: 13 amino acids. The germline gives CDR1 MNHEY, CDR2 SMNVEV (reference sequence). The CDR3 loop reads CASSLPRRDEQFF. The CDR3 DNA sequence: TGTGCCAGCAGTTTACCGCGGCGGGATGAGCAGTTCTTC.

The V gene is TRBV10-3, the J gene TRBJ2-7; the D gene is possibly TRBD1 (6 bases). The V gene's germline CDR1 is ENHRY and CDR2 SYGVKD. V lost 6 bases and J 5 bases, leaving 17 bases between the germline ends. CDR3 size: 14 residues. In nucleotides, the CDR3 is TGTGCCATCAGCTCCATTCAGGGGAGAAACGAGCAGTACTTC. It yields the protein CAISSIQGRNEQYF.

The chain uses TRBV7-6 and TRBJ2-1, with 13 nucleotides matching TRBD2. The CDR3 has 15 residues. The J segment lost 8 bases and the V segment lost 3 bases, leaving 4 bases of the junction unmatched. Germline V gives CDR1 SGHVS, CDR2 FNYEAQ. The DNA of the CDR3 is TGTGCCAGCAGCTTTACTAGCGGGGGGGCCCATGAGCAGTTCTTC. This codes for CASSFTSGGAHEQFF.